These T cell receptor beta chains were read from a single sample in a study of blood T cell repertoires in COVID-19. Produced via immunoSEQ multiplex PCR; TCRdb's table is partial and in-frame only. Among approximately 300,000 clones listed, just under 90% were seen once. The sample was peripheral blood. Receptors originate from a woman under 40 with COVID-19, enrolled during active disease. The CDR3 runs from the conserved cysteine through the conserved F or W. D genes are given only for firm matches.

j_call,v_call,d_call,cdr3_aa
TRBJ1-6,TRBV30,NA,CAWRSKNNSPLHF
TRBJ1-5,TRBV28,TRBD1,CASTNRDRVGNQPQHF
TRBJ2-1,TRBV4-3,TRBD1,CASSHPTGGIMEQFF
TRBJ2-4,TRBV4-2,NA,CASSLRRDFSNIQYF
TRBJ2-3,TRBV6-2/TRBV6-3,TRBD2,CASSYYGGGSTDTQYF
TRBJ2-5,TRBV7-9,TRBD1,CASSQDRVQETQYF
TRBJ1-5,TRBV6-5,NA,CASSRDLGQPQHF
TRBJ1-4,TRBV27,TRBD1,CASRPASGTGKANEKLFF
TRBJ1-6,TRBV4-2,NA,CASSQEGAVDNSPLHF
TRBJ1-1,TRBV6-5,NA,CASATGNTEAFF
TRBJ1-2,TRBV30,NA,CAWSLQVDGYTF
TRBJ1-2,TRBV4-3,NA,CASSQARFPRSGGYTF
TRBJ1-1,TRBV3-1/TRBV3-2,NA,CASRPVGMGAEAFF
TRBJ1-5,TRBV18,NA,CASSPGLYQPQHF
TRBJ2-1,TRBV10-2,TRBD2,CASSESAVVAGVSYNEQFF
TRBJ1-3,TRBV7-8,TRBD1,CASSRVGTVSGNTIYF
TRBJ1-1,TRBV9,NA,CASSAGGTTEAFF
TRBJ1-2,TRBV5-1,TRBD1,CASSLGTGAFTF
TRBJ2-7,TRBV12-3/TRBV12-4,NA,CASSLGPAGEQYF
TRBJ1-6,TRBV28,NA,CAGRSSPYNSPLHF
TRBJ1-5,TRBV19,NA,CATRLDGQGSSNQPQHF
TRBJ2-1,TRBV7-2,NA,CASSWDFTNNEQFF
TRBJ1-2,TRBV6-1,TRBD1,CASSEPGQGSYGYTF
TRBJ1-6,TRBV10-2,NA,CASTLTRNSPLHF
TRBJ1-2,TRBV28,TRBD1,CASYTTGRSRGYTF
TRBJ1-6,TRBV5-4,NA,CASSSSYNSPLHF
TRBJ1-2,TRBV6-5,NA,CASTRTGYQHGYTF
TRBJ2-2,TRBV30,NA,CGLNTMNTGELFF
TRBJ1-5,TRBV18,TRBD1,CASSGQNSNQPQHF
TRBJ2-2,TRBV10-3,TRBD2,CAISDVLAGGHTGELFF
TRBJ2-3,TRBV5-4,TRBD2,CASSLGLAGANTDTQYF
TRBJ2-2,TRBV4-3,NA,CASSPPSGWEEELFF
TRBJ1-1,TRBV6-5,NA,CASSYSNSMEAAFF
TRBJ2-1,TRBV27,NA,CASSLLDRNNEQFF
TRBJ2-1,TRBV29-1,NA,CSVEALNRVWFF
TRBJ2-1,TRBV27,NA,CASSTGSNNEQFF
TRBJ1-2,TRBV30,NA,CACKDKSTGGYTF
TRBJ2-7,TRBV5-4,NA,CASSLDLRRGTYEQYF
TRBJ1-3,TRBV6-1,NA,CASSESQGSGNTIYF
TRBJ2-3,TRBV11-2,NA,CASSLDAITPTQYF
TRBJ1-5,TRBV2,NA,CAVRDSILVGPQHF
TRBJ2-7,TRBV6-5,NA,CASSPYPEPSYEQYF
TRBJ1-3,TRBV4-1,TRBD1,CASSRLQGAGGNTIYF
TRBJ1-1,TRBV18,NA,CASSLEEGMNTEAFF
TRBJ2-7,TRBV11-1,NA,CASSQGRRGNEQYF
TRBJ1-4,TRBV29-1,TRBD1,CSVAGQGDGEKLFF
TRBJ1-2,TRBV5-6,NA,CASSLSQAYGYTF
TRBJ1-2,TRBV2,TRBD1,CASSENRDRVRGYTF
TRBJ2-3,TRBV15,TRBD1,CATSPWTGIGTDTQYF
TRBJ1-2,TRBV6-5,NA,CASSPGRGYGYTF
TRBJ1-2,TRBV19,NA,CASSNPGVLFGYTF
TRBJ2-7,TRBV4-3,TRBD1,CASSQDFRAGGSYEQYF
TRBJ1-5,TRBV19,TRBD1,CASSNPDRGPGNQPQHF
TRBJ1-1,TRBV6-5,NA,CASTELGRTNTEAFF
TRBJ1-6,TRBV6-5,NA,CASHELPNSPLHF
TRBJ1-1,TRBV29-1,TRBD1,CSVVGPGGTANTEAFF
TRBJ2-5,TRBV6-2/TRBV6-3,NA,CASSWYRPTGLKETQYF
TRBJ2-7,TRBV2,NA,CASSAQGTPYEQYF